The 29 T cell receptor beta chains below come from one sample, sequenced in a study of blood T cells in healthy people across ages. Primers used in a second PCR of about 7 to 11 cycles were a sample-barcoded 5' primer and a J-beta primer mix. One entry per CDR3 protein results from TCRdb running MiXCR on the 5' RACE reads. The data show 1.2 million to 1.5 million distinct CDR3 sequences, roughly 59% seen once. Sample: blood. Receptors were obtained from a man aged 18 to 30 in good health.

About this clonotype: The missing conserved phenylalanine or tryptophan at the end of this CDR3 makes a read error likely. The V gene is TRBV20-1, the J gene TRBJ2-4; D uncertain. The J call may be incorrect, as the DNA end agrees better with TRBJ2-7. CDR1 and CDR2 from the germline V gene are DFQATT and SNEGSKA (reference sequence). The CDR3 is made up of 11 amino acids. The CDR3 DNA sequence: TGCAGTGCTTGGAAGAGAAACGAGCAGTACTTA. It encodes CSAWKRNEQYL.

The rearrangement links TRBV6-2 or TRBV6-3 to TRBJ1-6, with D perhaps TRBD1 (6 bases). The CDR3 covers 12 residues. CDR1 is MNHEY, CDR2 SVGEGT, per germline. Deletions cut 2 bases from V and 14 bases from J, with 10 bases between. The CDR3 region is CASSYTRGSLHF. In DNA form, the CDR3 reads TGTGCCAGCAGTTACACCAGGGGATCCCTCCACTTT.

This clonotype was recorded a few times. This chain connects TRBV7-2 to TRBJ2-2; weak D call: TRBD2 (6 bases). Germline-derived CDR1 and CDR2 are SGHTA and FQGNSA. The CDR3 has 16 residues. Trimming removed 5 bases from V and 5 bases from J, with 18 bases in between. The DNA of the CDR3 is TGTGCCAGCAGCCCGTGGGGGACTCCACCTACCGGGGAGCTGTTTTTT. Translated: CASSPWGTPPTGELFF.

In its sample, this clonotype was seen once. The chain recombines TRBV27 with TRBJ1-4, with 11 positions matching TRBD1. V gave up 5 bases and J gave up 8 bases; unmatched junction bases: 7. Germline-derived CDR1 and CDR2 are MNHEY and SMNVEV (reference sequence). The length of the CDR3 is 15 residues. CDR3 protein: CASSNRDRGKEKLFF. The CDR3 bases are TGTGCCAGCAGTAACCGGGACAGGGGGAAGGAAAAACTGTTTTTT.

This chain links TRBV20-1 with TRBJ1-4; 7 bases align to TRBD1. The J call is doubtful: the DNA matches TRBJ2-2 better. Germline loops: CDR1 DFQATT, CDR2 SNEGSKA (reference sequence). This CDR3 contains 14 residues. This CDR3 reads CSARGDSNTGELFF. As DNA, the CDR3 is TGCAGTGCTAGGGGGGACAGCAACACCGGGGAGCTGTTTTTT.

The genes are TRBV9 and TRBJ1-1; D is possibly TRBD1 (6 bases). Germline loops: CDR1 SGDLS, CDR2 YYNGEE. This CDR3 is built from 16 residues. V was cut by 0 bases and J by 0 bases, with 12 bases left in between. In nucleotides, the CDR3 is TGTGCCAGCAGCGTAGACAGGGACAACATGAACACTGAAGCTTTCTTT. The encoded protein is CASSVDRDNMNTEAFF.

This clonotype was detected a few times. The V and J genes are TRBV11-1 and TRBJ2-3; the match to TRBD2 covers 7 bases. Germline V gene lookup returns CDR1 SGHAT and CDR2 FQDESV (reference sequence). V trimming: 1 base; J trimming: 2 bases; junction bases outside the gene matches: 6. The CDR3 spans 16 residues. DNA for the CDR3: TGTGCCAGCAGCTTAGGGGGAGGGAAGACCACAGATACGCAGTATTTT. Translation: CASSLGGGKTTDTQYF.

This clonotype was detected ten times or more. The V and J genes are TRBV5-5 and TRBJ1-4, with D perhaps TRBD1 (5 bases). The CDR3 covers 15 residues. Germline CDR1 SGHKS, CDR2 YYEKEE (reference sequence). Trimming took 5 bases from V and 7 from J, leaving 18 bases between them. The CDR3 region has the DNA TGTGCCAGCAGTCTCCACGGGACTGAGAGTGAAAAACTGTTTTTT. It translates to CASSLHGTESEKLFF.

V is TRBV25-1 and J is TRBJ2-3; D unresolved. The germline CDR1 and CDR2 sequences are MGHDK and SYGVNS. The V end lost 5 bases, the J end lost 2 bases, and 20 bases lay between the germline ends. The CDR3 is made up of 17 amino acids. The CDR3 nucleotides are TGTGCCAGCAGTCCGCCTGCAGCTACACTATTCACAGATACGCAGTATTTT. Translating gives CASSPPAATLFTDTQYF.

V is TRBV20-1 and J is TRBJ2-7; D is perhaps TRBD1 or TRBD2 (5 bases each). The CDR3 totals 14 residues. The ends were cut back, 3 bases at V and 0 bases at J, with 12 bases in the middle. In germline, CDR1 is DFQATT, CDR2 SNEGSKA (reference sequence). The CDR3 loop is CSARGELSSYEQYF. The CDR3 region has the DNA TGCAGTGCTAGGGGGGAACTCAGCTCCTACGAGCAGTACTTC.

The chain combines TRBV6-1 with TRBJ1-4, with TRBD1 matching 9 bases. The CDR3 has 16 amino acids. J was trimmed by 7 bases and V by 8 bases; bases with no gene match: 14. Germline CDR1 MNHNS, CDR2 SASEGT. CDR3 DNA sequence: TGTGCCAGCGCCACACCCCCGGGACAGGGCGGTGAAAAACTGTTTTTT. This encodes CASATPPGQGGEKLFF.

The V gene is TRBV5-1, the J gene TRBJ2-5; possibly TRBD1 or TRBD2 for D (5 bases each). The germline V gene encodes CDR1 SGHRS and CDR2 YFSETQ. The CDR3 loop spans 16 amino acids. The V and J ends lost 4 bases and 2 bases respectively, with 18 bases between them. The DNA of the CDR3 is TGCGCCAGCAGCAACGGGGACGACCAATCACAAGAGACCCAGTACTTC. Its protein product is CASSNGDDQSQETQYF. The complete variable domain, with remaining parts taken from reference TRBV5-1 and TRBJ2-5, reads KAGVTQTPRYLIKTRGQQVTLSCSPISGHRSVSWYQQTPGQGLQFLFEYFSETQRNKGNFPGRFSGRQFSNSRSEMNVSTLELGDSALYLCASSNGDDQSQETQYFGPGTRLLVL.

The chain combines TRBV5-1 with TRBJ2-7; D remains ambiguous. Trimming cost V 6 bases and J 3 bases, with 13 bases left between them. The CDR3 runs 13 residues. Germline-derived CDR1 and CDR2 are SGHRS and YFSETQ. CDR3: CASMPASNYEQYF. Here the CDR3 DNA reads TGCGCCAGCATGCCAGCTTCCAACTACGAGCAGTACTTC.

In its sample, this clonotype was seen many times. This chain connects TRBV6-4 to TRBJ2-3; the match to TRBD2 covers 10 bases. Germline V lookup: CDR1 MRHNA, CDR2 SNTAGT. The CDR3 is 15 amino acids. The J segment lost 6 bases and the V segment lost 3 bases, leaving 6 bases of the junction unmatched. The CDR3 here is CASSESGGAVDTQYF. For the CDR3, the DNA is TGTGCCAGCAGTGAAAGCGGGGGGGCCGTTGATACGCAGTATTTT.

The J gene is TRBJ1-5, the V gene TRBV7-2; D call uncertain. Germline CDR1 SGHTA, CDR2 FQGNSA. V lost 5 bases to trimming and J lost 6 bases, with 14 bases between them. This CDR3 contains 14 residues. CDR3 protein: CASSQRTDSQPQHF. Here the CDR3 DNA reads TGTGCCAGCAGCCAGCGGACTGATTCTCAGCCCCAGCATTTT.

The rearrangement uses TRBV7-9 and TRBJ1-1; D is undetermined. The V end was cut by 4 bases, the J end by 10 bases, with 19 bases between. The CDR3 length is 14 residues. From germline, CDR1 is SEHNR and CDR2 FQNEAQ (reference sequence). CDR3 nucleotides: TGTGCCAGCAGCTCCACTGGCGGTGATGGAGTAGCTTTCTTT. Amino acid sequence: CASSSTGGDGVAFF.

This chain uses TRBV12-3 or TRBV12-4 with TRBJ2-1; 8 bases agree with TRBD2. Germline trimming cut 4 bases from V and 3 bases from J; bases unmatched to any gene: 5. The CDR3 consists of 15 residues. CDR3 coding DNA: TGTGCCAGCAGTTCCACTAGCGGAGACTACAATGAGCAGTTCTTC. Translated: CASSSTSGDYNEQFF.

CDR3 sequence reads: CASGLTLSNQPQHF. The CDR3 nucleotides are TGTGCCAGTGGGTTAACTTTAAGCAATCAGCCCCAGCATTTT. The gene calls are TRBV6-2 or TRBV6-3 and TRBJ1-5; no firm D call. V lost 9 bases to trimming and J lost 1 base, with 13 bases between them. The germline V gene encodes CDR1 MNHEY and CDR2 SVGEGT. CDR3 length: 14 amino acids.

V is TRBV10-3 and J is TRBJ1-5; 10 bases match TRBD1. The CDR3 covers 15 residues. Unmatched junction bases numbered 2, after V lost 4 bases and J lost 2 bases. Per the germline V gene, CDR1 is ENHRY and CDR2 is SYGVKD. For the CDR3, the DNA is TGTGCCATCAGTGTGGGGACAGGGGGCAATCAGCCCCAGCATTTT. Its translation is CAISVGTGGNQPQHF.

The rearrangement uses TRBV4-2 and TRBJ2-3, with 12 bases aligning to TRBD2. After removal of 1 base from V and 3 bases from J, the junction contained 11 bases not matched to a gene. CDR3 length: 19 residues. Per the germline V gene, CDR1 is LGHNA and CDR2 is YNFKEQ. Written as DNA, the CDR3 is TGTGCCAGCAGCCAAGTAAACGGACTAGCGGGGAGAGTTACAGATACGCAGTATTTT. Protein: CASSQVNGLAGRVTDTQYF.

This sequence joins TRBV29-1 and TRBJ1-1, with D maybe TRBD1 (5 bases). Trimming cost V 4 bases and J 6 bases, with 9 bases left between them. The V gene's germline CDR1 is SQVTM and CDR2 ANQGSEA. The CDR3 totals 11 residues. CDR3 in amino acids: CSVGVGAEAFF. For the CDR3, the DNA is TGCAGCGTTGGGGTAGGGGCTGAAGCTTTCTTT.

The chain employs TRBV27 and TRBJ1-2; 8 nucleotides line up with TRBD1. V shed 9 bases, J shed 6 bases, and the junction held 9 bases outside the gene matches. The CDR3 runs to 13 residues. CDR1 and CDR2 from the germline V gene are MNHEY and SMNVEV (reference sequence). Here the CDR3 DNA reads TGTGCCAGTTCCCGGGACAGGAGAAATGGCTACACCTTC. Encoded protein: CASSRDRRNGYTF.

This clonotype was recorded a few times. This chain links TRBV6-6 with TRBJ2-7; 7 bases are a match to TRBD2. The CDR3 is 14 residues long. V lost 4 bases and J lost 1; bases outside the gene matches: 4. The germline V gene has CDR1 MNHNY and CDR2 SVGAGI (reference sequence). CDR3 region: CASSSWEGSYEQYF. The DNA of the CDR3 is TGTGCCAGCAGTTCTTGGGAGGGGTCCTACGAGCAGTACTTC.

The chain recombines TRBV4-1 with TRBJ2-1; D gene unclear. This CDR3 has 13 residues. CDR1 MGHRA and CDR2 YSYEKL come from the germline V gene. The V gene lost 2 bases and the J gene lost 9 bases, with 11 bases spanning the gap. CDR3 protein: CASSQTLSAEQFF. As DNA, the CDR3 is TGCGCCAGCAGCCAAACCCTTTCGGCTGAGCAGTTCTTC.

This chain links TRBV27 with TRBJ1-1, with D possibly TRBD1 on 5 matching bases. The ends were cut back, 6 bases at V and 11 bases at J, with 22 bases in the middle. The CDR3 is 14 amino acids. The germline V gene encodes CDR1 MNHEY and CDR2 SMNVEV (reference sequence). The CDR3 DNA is TGTGCCAGCAGGACTACTGGGGGGGTGTATTCGGCTTTCTTT. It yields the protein CASRTTGGVYSAFF.

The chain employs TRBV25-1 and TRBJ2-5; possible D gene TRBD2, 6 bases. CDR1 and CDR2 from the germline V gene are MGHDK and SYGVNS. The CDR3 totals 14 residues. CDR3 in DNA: TGTAACGATTCTGCGGGACTCCTACCGGCTGAGCAGTACTTC. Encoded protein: CNDSAGLLPAEQYF.

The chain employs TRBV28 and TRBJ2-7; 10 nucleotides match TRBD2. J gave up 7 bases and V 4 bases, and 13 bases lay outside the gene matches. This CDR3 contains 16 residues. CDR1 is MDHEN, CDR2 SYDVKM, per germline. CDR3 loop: CASSSPLAGELKEQYF. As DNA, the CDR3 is TGTGCCAGCAGTTCCCCCCTAGCGGGAGAACTGAAGGAGCAGTACTTC.

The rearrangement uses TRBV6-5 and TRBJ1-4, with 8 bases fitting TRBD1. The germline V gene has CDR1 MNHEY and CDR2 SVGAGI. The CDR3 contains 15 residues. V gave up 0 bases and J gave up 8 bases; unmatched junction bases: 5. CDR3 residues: CASSYSKDRGEKLFF. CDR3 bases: TGTGCCAGCAGTTACTCGAAAGACAGGGGAGAAAAACTGTTTTTT.

The CDR3 nucleotides are TGTGCCAGCAGTGTCAAGAGCTCCTACAATGAGCAGTTCTTC. Its translation: CASSVKSSYNEQFF. J is TRBJ2-1 and V is TRBV2; D is unresolved. Trimming shortened V by 4 bases and J by 0 bases, and 7 bases separated the two germline ends. Looked up from germline, CDR1 is SNHLY and CDR2 is FYNNEI. CDR3 size: 14 residues.